One sample yielded the 2 T cell receptor beta chains listed below, sequenced in a study of CD8 T cells in ankylosing spondylitis. TCRdb redid the calling of the 5' RACE reads with MiXCR, one entry per CDR3 protein. The sample lists 240,000 or so distinct CDR3 sequences, 8.6% occurring once. The sample consisted of blood, either unsorted or a sorted T cell fraction (not recorded which). These TCRs come from a male donor with ankylosing spondylitis or in good health (not recorded which).

The table lists this clonotype with a few counts. The chain joins TRBV29-1 to TRBJ2-5; 10 bases line up with TRBD1. The V segment lost 2 bases and the J segment 5 bases; nucleotides outside the gene matches: 5. CDR1 is SQVTM and CDR2 is ANQGSEA in the germline V gene. The CDR3 contains 14 residues. CDR3 coding DNA: TGCAGCGTTGAAAGGGACAGGGGTTTGGAGACCCAGTACTTC. Protein sequence: CSVERDRGLETQYF. The variable domain in full, with the rest retrieved from reference TRBV29-1 and TRBJ2-5, is SAVISQKPSRDICQRGTSLTIQCQVDSQVTMMFWYRQQPGQSLTLIATANQGSEATYESGFVIDKFPISRPNLTFSTLTVSNMSPEDSSIYLCSVERDRGLETQYFGPGTRLLVL.

This clonotype was recorded many times. This rearrangement joins TRBV5-1 to TRBJ1-5; 7 positions match TRBD1. Germline V lookup: CDR1 SGHRS, CDR2 YFSETQ. The CDR3 contains 15 residues. Germline trimming cut 2 bases from V and 5 bases from J; bases unmatched to any gene: 7. CDR3 nucleotides: TGCGCCAGCAGCTTCGGGCAGGGGGGCCATCAGCCCCAGCATTTT. Its protein is CASSFGQGGHQPQHF.